Listed here are 15 T cell receptor beta chains from one sample, sequenced in a study of control samples from healthy donors and cancer patients. Assay used: immunoSEQ multiplex PCR; TCRdb lists only in-frame clones, some missing. In the table there are about 130,000 clones, 92% of which are singletons. The sequenced sample consisted of PBMCs. These receptors all stem from a man older than 75 with head and neck cancer.

This sequence joins TRBV4-1 and TRBJ1-5; no definite D call. V was shortened by 3 bases and J by 7 bases, with 10 bases between the two germline ends. The CDR3 is 13 residues long. CDR1 MGHRA and CDR2 YSYEKL come from the germline V gene. CDR3: CASSQREGQPQHF. In DNA, the CDR3 is TGCGCCAGCAGCCAGCGCGAGGGCCAGCCCCAGCATTTT.

The V call is TRBV10-3, the J call TRBJ1-3; maybe TRBD1 (6 bases). Germline V CDR1 and CDR2: ENHRY, SYGVKD. This CDR3 contains 15 residues. Trimming took off 5 bases at V and 0 bases at J, with 11 bases between the two ends. CDR3: CAISTDRASGNTIYF. DNA of the CDR3: TGTGCCATCAGTACGGACAGAGCCTCTGGAAACACCATATATTTT.

This clone was counted once. The chain employs TRBV24-1 and TRBJ2-3; D not certain. The CDR3 length is 11 residues. The germline gives CDR1 KGHDR, CDR2 SFDVKD. V was clipped by 9 bases and J by 4 bases, with 7 bases between them. For the CDR3, the DNA is TGTGCCACCGGAGTGGCAGATACGCAGTATTTT. As protein: CATGVADTQYF.

This rearrangement joins TRBV25-1 to TRBJ2-7, with TRBD2 identical over 7 bases. The CDR3 contains 14 residues. Looked up from germline, CDR1 is MGHDK and CDR2 is SYGVNS. Unmatched junction bases numbered 5, after V lost 3 bases and J lost 3 bases. CDR3: CASSDSGTFYEQYF. CDR3 coding DNA: TGTGCCAGCAGTGACAGCGGGACCTTCTACGAGCAGTACTTC.

The chain has TRBV3-1 (or the pseudogene TRBV3-2) and TRBJ2-5; D is undetermined. Trimming removed 3 bases at V and 4 bases at J, with 15 bases between. Per the germline V gene, CDR1 is LGHDT and CDR2 is YNNKEL (reference sequence). There are 15 residues in the CDR3. The CDR3 DNA reads TGTGCCAGCAGCCACAGGAACTTACCCCCAGAGACCCAGTACTTC. Protein sequence: CASSHRNLPPETQYF.

This clone was counted only a few times. The chain has TRBV6-2 or TRBV6-3 and TRBJ1-5; D is undetermined. V shed 2 bases and J shed 7 bases, with 9 bases lying between them. The CDR3 has 13 amino acids. Per germline, CDR1 MNHEY and CDR2 SVGEGT. CDR3 sequence (DNA): TGTGCCAGCAGTTACGATAGTGGGCAGCCCCAGCATTTT. Translated, it gives CASSYDSGQPQHF.

This rearrangement joins TRBV27 to TRBJ1-5, with D perhaps matching TRBD1 (5 bases). Germline V gives CDR1 MNHEY, CDR2 SMNVEV (reference sequence). Between the trimmed V and J ends, which lost 6 bases and 8 bases, there was a span of 14 bases. The length of the CDR3 is 13 residues. The CDR3 region has the DNA TGTGCCAGCAGCTACAGGAGTCGCGAGCCCCAGCATTTT. Translation: CASSYRSREPQHF.

The rearrangement links TRBV6-5 to TRBJ2-1; the match to TRBD2 covers 9 bases. This CDR3 is built from 14 residues. From germline, CDR1 is MNHEY and CDR2 SVGAGI. The J segment lost 6 bases and the V segment lost 5 bases, leaving 5 bases of the junction unmatched. The CDR3 loop is CASSSSGSPNEQFF. The CDR3 nucleotides are TGTGCCAGCAGTAGTAGCGGGAGCCCCAATGAGCAGTTCTTC.

This sequence joins TRBV4-1 and TRBJ2-7, with 8 bases that match TRBD1. This CDR3 has 16 amino acids. The germline V gene has CDR1 MGHRA and CDR2 YSYEKL. V lost 2 bases and J lost 6; bases outside the gene matches: 12. The CDR3 DNA reads as TGCGCCAGCAGCCAAACTTCCTGGGACGGACAGGGCGAGCAGTACTTC. Encoded protein: CASSQTSWDGQGEQYF.

The gene calls are TRBV4-1 and TRBJ1-5; no definite D call. Germline assignment: CDR1 MGHRA and CDR2 YSYEKL. V was shortened by 6 bases and J by 6 bases, with 12 bases between the two germline ends. The CDR3 has 13 amino acids. CDR3 nucleotides: TGCGCCAGCAGTCCGGAACAGCTTCAGCCCCAGCATTTT. Residues: CASSPEQLQPQHF.

The chain links TRBV30 to TRBJ1-6, with D possibly TRBD1 on 5 matching bases. Germline V gives CDR1 GTSNPN, CDR2 SVGIG (reference sequence). V lost 3 bases and J 9 bases, leaving 18 bases between the germline ends. This CDR3 is 15 amino acids long. The CDR3 loop is CAWSDPGRVLSPLHF. The CDR3 nucleotides are TGTGCCTGGAGCGACCCGGGACGGGTACTTTCACCCCTCCACTTT.

On this clone itself: At one end, the junction sequence differs from germline, possibly due to a read error. This sequence joins TRBV3-1 (or the pseudogene TRBV3-2) and TRBJ2-5; D may be TRBD2 (6 bases). CDR3 length: 12 amino acids. Looked up from germline, CDR1 is LGHDT and CDR2 is YNNKEL (reference sequence). This chain's CDR3 is CASSQASGVDDF. Written as DNA, the CDR3 is TGTGCCAGCAGCCAAGCTTCGGGGGTTGATGACTTC.

The CDR3 DNA follows: TGTGCCAGCAGCGTAGGAACAGTCGGTGAAAAACTGTTTTTT. Amino acids: CASSVGTVGEKLFF. The chain joins TRBV9 to TRBJ1-4, with D unclear. The CDR3 is 14 residues long. CDR1 and CDR2 (germline): SGDLS, YYNGEE. Trimming pared 0 bases from V and 7 bases from J, leaving 10 bases between. Full variable domain (remainder filled in from reference TRBV9 and TRBJ1-4): DSGVTQTPKHLITATGQRVTLRCSPRSGDLSVYWYQQSLDQGLQFLIQYYNGEERAKGNILERFSAQQFPDLHSELNLSSLELGDSALYFCASSVGTVGEKLFFGSGTQLSVL.

The chain couples TRBV10-2 to TRBJ2-7; no clear D gene. The length of the CDR3 is 12 residues. V was cut by 3 bases and J by 6 bases, with 9 bases left in between. Looked up from germline, CDR1 is WSHSY and CDR2 is SAAADI. For the CDR3, the DNA is TGCGCCAGCAGTGAATCTAGAACCGAGCAGTACTTC. Translated, it gives CASSESRTEQYF.

CDR3 protein: CASSSDRDEQYF. DNA of the CDR3: TGCGCCAGCAGTTCGGACAGGGACGAGCAGTACTTC. The rearrangement joins TRBV10-2 to TRBJ2-7; 8 bases are a match to TRBD1. The CDR3 length is 12 residues. Unmatched junction bases numbered 2, after V lost 5 bases and J lost 5 bases. Per the germline V gene, CDR1 is WSHSY and CDR2 is SAAADI.